This entry features one T cell receptor (beta chain) sequence. Its binding antigen is unknown. Base qualities are not at hand, and no much larger clone is one base apart. This sample is drawn from a study of cytomegalovirus exposure and HLA in healthy donors (TCRdb year 2017). About the full investigation: According to an earlier analysis of 587 of the donors, about 180 million T cells yielded 117 million unique TCR beta sequences and around 300 Gb of sequence data. Roughly 290 gigabases of sequencing data and about 92 million unique TCR sequences made up an early release that covered approximately 700 HLA-typed donors. Of the roughly 390 genotyped donors, 65% to 90% were placed in the genetic ancestry cluster associated with self-reported Caucasian donors. The study was designed to test whether signatures of past pathogen exposure could be identified by cataloging public T cell receptors. The study profiled the T cell repertoires of around 700 subjects by immunosequencing and related them to cytomegalovirus serostatus. A separate validation cohort of over a hundred different subjects was used in addition to the approximately 640-subject first cohort. The study combined high-throughput TCR immunosequencing, statistical association of individual TCRs with disease status, and machine learning to predict cytomegalovirus infection status. In a later analysis, previously published TCR beta repertoires from 666 donors were re-analyzed and high-resolution HLA genotyping was added so that TCR occurrence patterns could be studied. Rather than using new phenotypic data, the later analysis identified candidate immune exposures from TCR beta sequences and from how often those sequences occurred across donors. To decide whether each TCR beta V gene segment behaved as functional or pseudogenic, an earlier analysis of some 600 of the donors relied on high-throughput TCR beta sequencing. Alongside the repertoire data, information on donor age, sex, ethnicity and CMV serostatus was compiled. A later genetic analysis took genome-wide SNP genotypes for about 55% of the 666 donors and used that subset as a discovery cohort. All discovery cohort repertoires had been generated on a single sequencing platform. HLA typing covered class I and class II loci at four-digit resolution. The number of donors typed differed by locus, with about 620-630 for A, B, C, DRB1 and DQB1, around 520 for DQA1, some 570 for DPA1, and over 400 for DPB1. Five DR-DQ haplotypes were handled as single units for association and clustering, since linkage in the cohort was strong. Across around 400 genotyped donors of the cohort, an average of approximately 220,000 unique TCR beta nucleotide sequences per donor were sequenced, and roughly a sixth of those sequences were non-productive. General findings and caveats noted by the study authors: Because counts were too low, roughly 16 rarely observed V segments, including chromosome 9 orphons, were excluded from the earlier analysis of 500 to 700 of the donors. While some public TCRs were present in many individuals, most TCR sequences turned up only very rarely across donors. The study gave a list of about 160 TCR beta chains associated with cytomegalovirus. Because some donors lacked HLA typing at each locus, the association tests relied only on the typed subset. Immune exposure information for the cohort was limited to CMV serostatus. Correlated functional status among segregating V segments might be attributable to linkage disequilibrium, but an unknown experimental factor could not be ruled out. A group of highly shared sequence variants was considered likely to be a technical artifact of the sequencing pipeline. Presence/absence analyses assumed roughly uniform sequencing depth across donors, an assumption that may not hold. A few of the identified cytomegalovirus-associated TCR beta chains were confirmed in vitro to be specific for cytomegalovirus antigens. Most CMV-associated TCR beta chains appeared to be HLA-restricted in a later analysis, and the HLA associations seemed to be driven largely by CMV exposure. Specific HLA alleles were associated with 18,000 or so TCR beta sequences at a false discovery rate of 0.05 in a later analysis. Some IMGT-functional V segments, including TRBV6-2 and TRBV6-3, could not be told apart with the 87-base-pair reads, so those segments were excluded. A further reported finding was that TCR beta sequences accurately predicted the HLA-A and HLA-B alleles for most subjects in the first cohort. In both the original and validation cohorts, the classifier was reported to diagnose cytomegalovirus status with high specificity and sensitivity. According to a later analysis, parvovirus B19, influenza, CMV and Epstein-Barr virus appeared linked to several top co-occurrence clusters. In an earlier analysis of 587 of the donors, most TCR beta V segments appeared in productive rearrangements about 90% or about 30% of the time, broadly matching IMGT annotations. V-gene and J-gene trimming of TCR beta chains was associated with a missense DCLRE1C variant in a later genetic analysis, and the association was replicated in an independent cohort. In a later analysis, the rate of TCR association differed among HLA loci, with DRB1 alleles having the most associated TCRs and HLA-C alleles having the fewest. The cohort was sequenced for TCR beta chains only, and without alpha or paired-chain data the features that could be detected were limited. When HLA alleles, especially DR and DQ, strongly co-occurred, attributing TCR associations to individual alleles was difficult. In a later analysis, HLA-associated TCR beta chains showed more clonal expansion and lower generation probabilities than non-associated chains that were equally common. It was suggested by the authors that the approach could potentially be generalized to other disease states and immunological phenotypes. Compared with the roughly 670-donor mean, donors in an Asian-associated ancestry cluster had fewer N-insertions in productive TCRs, according to a later genetic analysis.

Libraries were built with the immunoSEQ multiplex PCR assay. The multiplex PCR relied on a mix of 60 forward primers for TCR Vbeta segments and 13 reverse primers for TCR Jbeta segments. Amplification of the CDR3 region of rearranged TCR beta genes was performed with a multiplex PCR assay on genomic DNA. Amplified TCR beta libraries were sequenced as 87-base-pair reads on the Illumina HiSeq System. Turning to the authors' computational methods: A later analysis counted about 80 million unique TCR beta chains across the 550 to 700 repertoires, and roughly 10 million of these chains were shared by at least two donors. Raw reads were error-corrected and collapsed into unique sequences with a nearest-neighbor algorithm that merged closely related sequences to remove PCR and sequencing errors. CDR3 sequences were aligned to IMGT reference sequences to assign V, D and J gene segments. For a sequence to be retained, a match of at least six nucleotides was required to both a V gene segment and a J gene segment. A rearrangement was called productive if the CDR3 had no stop codons and remained in frame with V and J, and every other rearrangement was called non-productive. CDR3 was defined by IMGT convention, running from the second conserved V-encoded cysteine to the conserved J-encoded phenylalanine. The earlier analysis of more than 450 of the donors excluded sequences that lacked an unambiguous match to a single V gene segment. In an earlier analysis of 450 to 750 of the donors, a V segment was called functional when productive rearrangements were above 56.7%, and segregating when the standard deviation between donors exceeded 5%. A statistical classification framework was developed to diagnose cytomegalovirus status using the catalog of TCR beta chain sequences. In a later analysis, TCR nucleotide sequences were compared against IMGT/GENE-DB human TR gene sequences so that V and J genes could be assigned. The TCRdist pipeline was used in a later analysis to assign CDR3 sequences and most-parsimonious VDJ recombination scenarios. In a later analysis, each TCR beta chain was defined by its CDR3 amino acid sequence together with its V-gene family, and reads lacking a unique V-gene family were excluded. In a later analysis, 450 to 600 highly shared, low-generation-probability nucleotide sequences were removed to address suspected cross-contamination and a sequencing artifact. In a later analysis, a clonal expansion index was calculated for each public chain from normalized within-repertoire ranks of inferred template counts. A later analysis computed generation probabilities with a VDJ recombination model fitted to out-of-frame rearrangements, and checked the results against IGoR. In a later analysis, hypergeometric tests were used to score TCR-TCR, TCR-HLA and TCR-CMV co-occurrence, with a repertoire-size bias correction applied to TCR pairs. In a later analysis, false discovery rates were estimated by permuting HLA or CMV assignments 20 times. In a later analysis, co-occurring TCRs were grouped using DBSCAN, and TCRdist sequence similarity was added for clustering within HLA-allele-positive subsets. Repertoires with fewer than 30,000 or more than 120,000 public chains, plus five repertoires with anomalous nucleotide sharing, were excluded from co-occurrence clustering. Imported from immuneACCESS, the table was reduced by TCRdb to in-frame sequences with V and J called. These copies leave out some clones; in studies compared against another copy, an unresolved V gene accounts for under half, and the cause of the remainder is not known. The V and J calls and clone size come from that table; D and trimming were worked out from the DNA. The sample data list about 98,000 clones, and under 75% of these were observed just once. The ten largest clones represent about 2.5% of the sample.

The cohort was made up of several hundred healthy bone marrow donors. At the time of sampling, every cohort member was nominally healthy, though immune exposures that went unrecorded were likely present. The donor was CMV seronegative and belonged to the group of around 350 seronegative cohort members. Every donor gave a peripheral blood sample, and the peripheral blood mononuclear cells from that sample were used for TCR beta sequencing. The Qiagen DNeasy Blood Extraction Kit was used to extract genomic DNA from the blood cell samples. The germline V gene provides CDR1 SGHTA and CDR2 FQGNSA. The CDR3, from cysteine to phenylalanine, totals 12 residues. This entry keeps only the CDR3 DNA: 36 bases, framed from base 1. V drops 5 bases and J drops 6 bases, leaving 8 bases in between.

Sequencing was performed on PBMCs. The source is a man aged 50 to 59 in good health and CMV-seronegative. The chain is encoded by TRBV7-2 joined to TRBJ1-3, with TRBD1 tentatively as D gene (6 bases match). Read as DNA, the sequence is TGTGCCAGCAGCCCAGGGGAAAACACCATATATTTT. It translates to CASSPGENTIYF. Beyond the CDR3, the reference TRBV7-2 and TRBJ1-3 genes provide the residues; the full variable domain reads: GAGVSQSPSNKVTEKGKDVELRCDPISGHTALYWYRQSLGQGLEFLIYFQGNSAPDKSGLPSDRFSAERTGGSVSTLTIQRTQQEDSAVYLCASSPGENTIYFGEGSWLTVV.